This T cell receptor beta chain derives from a study of shared clonotypes between healthy human individuals. Study-wide results and caveats: Around 4.7% of naive CD4 clonotypes were shared across four donors.

This clone was picked up a small number of times. Its specificity is unknown. Within the sample, other DNA sequences also encode this same CDR3. Generated by immunoSEQ multiplex PCR, the TCRdb table keeps only in-frame clones and is missing some. The sample yields a few million clones, around 90% seen once. The J segment lost 6 bases and the V segment lost 0 bases, leaving 4 bases of the junction unmatched. Germline V gene data show CDR1 as SGHRS and CDR2 as YFSETQ. The CDR3 extends over 14 amino acids. The TCR was taken from a young man in good health. Some clones in this sample may be carry-over from other donors' samples. The chain employs TRBV5-1 and TRBJ2-7; 9 bases align to TRBD1. Material: naive CD4+ T cells from PBMCs. Indicated subset: CD45RA+ positively selected. CDR3 amino acids: CASSLAGQGPEQYF. Written as DNA, the CDR3 is TGCGCCAGCAGCTTGGCGGGACAGGGACCCGAGCAGTACTTC.